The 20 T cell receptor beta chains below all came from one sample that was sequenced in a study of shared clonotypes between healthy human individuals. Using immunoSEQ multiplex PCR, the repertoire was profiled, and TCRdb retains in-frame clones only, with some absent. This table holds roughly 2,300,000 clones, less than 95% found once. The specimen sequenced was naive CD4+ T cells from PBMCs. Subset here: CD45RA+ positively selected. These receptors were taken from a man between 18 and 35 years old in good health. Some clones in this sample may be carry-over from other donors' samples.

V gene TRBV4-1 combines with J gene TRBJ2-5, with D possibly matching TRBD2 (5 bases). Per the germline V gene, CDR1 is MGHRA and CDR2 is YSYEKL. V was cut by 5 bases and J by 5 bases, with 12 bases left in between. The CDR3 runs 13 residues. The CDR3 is CASSSLGVETQYF. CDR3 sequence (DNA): TGCGCCAGCAGCTCGCTCGGGGTCGAGACCCAGTACTTC.

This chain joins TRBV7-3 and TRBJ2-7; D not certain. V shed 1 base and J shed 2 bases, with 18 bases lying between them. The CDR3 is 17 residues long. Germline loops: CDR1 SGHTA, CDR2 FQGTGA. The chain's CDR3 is CASSLRLSIRDPYEQYF. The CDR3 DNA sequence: TGTGCCAGCAGCTTAAGGCTCTCTATTAGGGATCCCTACGAGCAGTACTTC.

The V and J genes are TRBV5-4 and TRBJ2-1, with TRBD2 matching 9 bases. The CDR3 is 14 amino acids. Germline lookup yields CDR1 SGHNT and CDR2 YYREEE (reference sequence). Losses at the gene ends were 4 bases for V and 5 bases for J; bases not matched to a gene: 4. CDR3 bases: TGTGCCAGCAGCACAAGGACTAGCGACAATGAGCAGTTCTTC. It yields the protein CASSTRTSDNEQFF.

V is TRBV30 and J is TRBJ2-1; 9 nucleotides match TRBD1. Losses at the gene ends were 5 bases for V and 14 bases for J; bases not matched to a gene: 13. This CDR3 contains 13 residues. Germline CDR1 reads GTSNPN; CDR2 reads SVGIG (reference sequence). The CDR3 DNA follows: TGTGCCTGGGGAGGGACAGGGTTGTTTATGAAGTTCTTC. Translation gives CAWGGTGLFMKFF.

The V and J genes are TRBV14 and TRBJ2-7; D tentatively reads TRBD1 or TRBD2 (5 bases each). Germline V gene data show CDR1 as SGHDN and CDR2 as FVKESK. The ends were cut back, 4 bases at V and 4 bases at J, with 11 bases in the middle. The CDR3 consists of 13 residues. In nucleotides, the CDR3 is TGTGCCAGCAGCCGACGCAGGGAGTACGAGCAGTACTTC. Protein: CASSRRREYEQYF. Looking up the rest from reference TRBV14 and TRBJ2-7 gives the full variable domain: EAGVTQFPSHSVIEKGQTVTLRCDPISGHDNLYWYRRVMGKEIKFLLHFVKESKQDESGMPNNRFLAERTGGTYSTLKVQPAELEDSGVYFCASSRRREYEQYFGPGTRLTVT.

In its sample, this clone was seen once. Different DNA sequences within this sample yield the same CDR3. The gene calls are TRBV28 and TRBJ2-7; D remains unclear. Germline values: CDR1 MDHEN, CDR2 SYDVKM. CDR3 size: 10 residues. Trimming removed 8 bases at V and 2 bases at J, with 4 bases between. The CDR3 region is CASGAYEQYF. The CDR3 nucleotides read TGTGCCAGCGGTGCCTACGAGCAGTACTTC.

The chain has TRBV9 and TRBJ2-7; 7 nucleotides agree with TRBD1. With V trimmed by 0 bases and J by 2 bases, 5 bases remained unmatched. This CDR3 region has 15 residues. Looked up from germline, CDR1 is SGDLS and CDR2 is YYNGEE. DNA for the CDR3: TGTGCCAGCAGCGTAGGGGGAGACAGGGCCTACGAGCAGTACTTC. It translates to CASSVGGDRAYEQYF.

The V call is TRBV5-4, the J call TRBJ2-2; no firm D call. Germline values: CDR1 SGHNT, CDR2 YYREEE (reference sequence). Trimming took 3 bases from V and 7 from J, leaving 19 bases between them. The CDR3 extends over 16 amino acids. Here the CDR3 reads CASSYLGSGLGGELFF. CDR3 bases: TGTGCCAGCAGCTACCTGGGGTCGGGTTTGGGCGGGGAGCTGTTTTTT. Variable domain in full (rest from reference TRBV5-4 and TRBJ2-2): ETGVTQSPTHLIKTRGQQVTLRCSSQSGHNTVSWYQQALGQGPQFIFQYYREEENGRGNFPPRFSGLQFPNYSSELNVNALELDDSALYLCASSYLGSGLGGELFFGEGSRLTVL.

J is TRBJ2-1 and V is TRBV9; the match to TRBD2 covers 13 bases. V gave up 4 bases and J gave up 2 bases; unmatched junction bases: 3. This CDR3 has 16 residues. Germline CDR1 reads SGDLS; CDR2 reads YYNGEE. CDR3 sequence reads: CASSQTSGRPYNEQFF. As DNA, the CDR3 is TGTGCCAGCAGCCAGACTAGCGGGAGGCCCTACAATGAGCAGTTCTTC. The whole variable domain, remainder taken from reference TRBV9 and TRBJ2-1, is DSGVTQTPKHLITATGQRVTLRCSPRSGDLSVYWYQQSLDQGLQFLIQYYNGEERAKGNILERFSAQQFPDLHSELNLSSLELGDSALYFCASSQTSGRPYNEQFFGPGTRLTVL.

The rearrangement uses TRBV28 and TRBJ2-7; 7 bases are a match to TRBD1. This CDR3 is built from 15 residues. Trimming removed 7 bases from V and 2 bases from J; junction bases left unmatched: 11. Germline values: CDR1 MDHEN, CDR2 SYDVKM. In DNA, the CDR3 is TGTGCCAGCACTAACCCGACAGGGAGCGCCTACGAGCAGTACTTC. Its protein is CASTNPTGSAYEQYF.

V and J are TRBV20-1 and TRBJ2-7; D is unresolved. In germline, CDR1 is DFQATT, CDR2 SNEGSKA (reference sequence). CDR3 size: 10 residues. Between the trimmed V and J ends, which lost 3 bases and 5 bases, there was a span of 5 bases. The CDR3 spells CSASTDEQYF. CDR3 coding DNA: TGCAGTGCTAGTACGGACGAGCAGTACTTC.

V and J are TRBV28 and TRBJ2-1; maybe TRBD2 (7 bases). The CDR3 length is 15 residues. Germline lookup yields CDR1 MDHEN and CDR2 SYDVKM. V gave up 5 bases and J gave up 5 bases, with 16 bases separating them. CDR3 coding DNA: TGTGCCAGCAGTCCGATAGGGGGGGCCAACAATGAGCAGTTCTTC. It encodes CASSPIGGANNEQFF.

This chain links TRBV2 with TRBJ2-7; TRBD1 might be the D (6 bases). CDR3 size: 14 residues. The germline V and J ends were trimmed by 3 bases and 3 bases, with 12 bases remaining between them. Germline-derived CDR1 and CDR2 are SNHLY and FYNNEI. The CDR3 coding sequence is TGTGCCAGCAGTGATCAGGGGAGATACTACGAGCAGTACTTC. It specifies CASSDQGRYYEQYF. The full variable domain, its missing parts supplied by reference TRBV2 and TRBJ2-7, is EPEVTQTPSHQVTQMGQEVILRCVPISNHLYFYWYRQILGQKVEFLVSFYNNEISEKSEIFDDQFSVERPDGSNFTLKIRSTKLEDSAMYFCASSDQGRYYEQYFGPGTRLTVT.

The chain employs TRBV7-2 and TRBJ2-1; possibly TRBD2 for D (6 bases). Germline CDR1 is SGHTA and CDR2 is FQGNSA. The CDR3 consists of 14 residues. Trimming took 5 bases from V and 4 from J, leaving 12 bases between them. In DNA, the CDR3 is TGTGCCAGCAGCGAAGGGACTCCATACAATGAGCAGTTCTTC. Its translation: CASSEGTPYNEQFF.

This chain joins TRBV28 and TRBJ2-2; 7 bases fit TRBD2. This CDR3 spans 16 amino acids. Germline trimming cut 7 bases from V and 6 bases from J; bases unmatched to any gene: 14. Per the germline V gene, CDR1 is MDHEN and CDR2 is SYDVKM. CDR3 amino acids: CASKDGGVGSAGELFF. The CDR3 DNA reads TGTGCCAGCAAGGATGGGGGGGTCGGGTCGGCCGGGGAGCTGTTTTTT.

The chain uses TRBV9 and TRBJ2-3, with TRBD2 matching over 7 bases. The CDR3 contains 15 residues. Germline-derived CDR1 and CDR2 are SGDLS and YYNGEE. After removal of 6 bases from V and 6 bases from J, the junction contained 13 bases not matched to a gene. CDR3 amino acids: CASNLGGTMRDTQYF. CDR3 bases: TGTGCCAGCAACCTCGGAGGGACTATGAGGGATACGCAGTATTTT.

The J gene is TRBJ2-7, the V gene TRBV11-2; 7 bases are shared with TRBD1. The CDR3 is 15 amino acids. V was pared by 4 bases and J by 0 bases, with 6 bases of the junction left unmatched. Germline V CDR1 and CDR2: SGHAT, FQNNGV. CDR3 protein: CASSWGQSSSYEQYF. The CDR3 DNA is TGTGCCAGCAGCTGGGGACAGAGCAGCTCCTACGAGCAGTACTTC.

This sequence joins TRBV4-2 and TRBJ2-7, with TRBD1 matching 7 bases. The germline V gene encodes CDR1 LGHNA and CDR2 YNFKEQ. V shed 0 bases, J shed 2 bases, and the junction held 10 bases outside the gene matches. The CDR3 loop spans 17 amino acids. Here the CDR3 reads CASSQDSRGDRAYEQYF. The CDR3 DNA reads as TGTGCCAGCAGCCAAGATTCTCGGGGAGACAGGGCCTACGAGCAGTACTTC.

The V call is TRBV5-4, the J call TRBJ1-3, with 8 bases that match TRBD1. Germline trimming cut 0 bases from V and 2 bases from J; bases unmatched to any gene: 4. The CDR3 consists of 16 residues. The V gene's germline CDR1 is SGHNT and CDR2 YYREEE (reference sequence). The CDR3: CASSLALTGAGNTIYF. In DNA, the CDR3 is TGTGCCAGCAGCTTGGCCTTGACAGGGGCTGGAAACACCATATATTTT.

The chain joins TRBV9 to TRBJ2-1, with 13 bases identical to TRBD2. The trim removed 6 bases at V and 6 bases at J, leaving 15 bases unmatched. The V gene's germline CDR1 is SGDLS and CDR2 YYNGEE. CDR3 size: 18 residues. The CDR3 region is CASNYGTSGTHPPNEQFF. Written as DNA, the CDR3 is TGTGCCAGCAACTACGGGACTAGCGGGACTCACCCCCCCAATGAGCAGTTCTTC.